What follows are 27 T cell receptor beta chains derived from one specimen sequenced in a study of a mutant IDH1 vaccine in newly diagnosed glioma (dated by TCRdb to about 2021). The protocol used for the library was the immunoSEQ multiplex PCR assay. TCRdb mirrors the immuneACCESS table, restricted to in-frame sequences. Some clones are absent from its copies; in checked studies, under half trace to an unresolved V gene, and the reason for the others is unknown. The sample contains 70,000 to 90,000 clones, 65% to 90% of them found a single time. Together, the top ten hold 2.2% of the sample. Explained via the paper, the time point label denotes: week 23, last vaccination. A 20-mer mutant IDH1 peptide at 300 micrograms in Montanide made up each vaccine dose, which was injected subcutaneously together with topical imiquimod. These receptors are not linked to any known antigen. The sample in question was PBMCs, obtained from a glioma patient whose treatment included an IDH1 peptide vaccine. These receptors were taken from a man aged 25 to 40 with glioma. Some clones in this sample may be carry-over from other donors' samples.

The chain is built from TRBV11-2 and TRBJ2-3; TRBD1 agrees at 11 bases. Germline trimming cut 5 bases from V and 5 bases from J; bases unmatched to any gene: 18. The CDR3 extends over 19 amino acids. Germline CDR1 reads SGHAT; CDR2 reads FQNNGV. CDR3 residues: CASSPIRIGQGATKDTQYF. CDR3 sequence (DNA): TGTGCCAGCAGCCCCATCCGTATCGGACAGGGGGCGACGAAAGATACGCAGTATTTT.

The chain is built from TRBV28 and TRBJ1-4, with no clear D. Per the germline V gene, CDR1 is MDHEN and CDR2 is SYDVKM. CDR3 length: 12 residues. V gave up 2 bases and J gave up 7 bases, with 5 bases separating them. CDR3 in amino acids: CASSLGGEKLFF. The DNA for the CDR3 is TGTGCCAGCAGTTTAGGTGGTGAAAAACTGTTTTTT.

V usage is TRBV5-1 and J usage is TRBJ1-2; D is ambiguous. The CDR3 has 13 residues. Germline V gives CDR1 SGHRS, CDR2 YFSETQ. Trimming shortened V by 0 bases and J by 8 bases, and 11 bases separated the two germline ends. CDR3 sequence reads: CASSLGPDGGYTF. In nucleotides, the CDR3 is TGCGCCAGCAGCTTGGGTCCGGATGGGGGCTACACCTTC.

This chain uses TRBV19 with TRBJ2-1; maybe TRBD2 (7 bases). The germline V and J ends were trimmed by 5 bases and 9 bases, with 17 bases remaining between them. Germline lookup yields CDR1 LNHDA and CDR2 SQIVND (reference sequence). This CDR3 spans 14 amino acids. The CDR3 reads CASSWSGGPGEQFF. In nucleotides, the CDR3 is TGTGCCAGTAGTTGGTCGGGGGGCCCGGGTGAGCAGTTCTTC.

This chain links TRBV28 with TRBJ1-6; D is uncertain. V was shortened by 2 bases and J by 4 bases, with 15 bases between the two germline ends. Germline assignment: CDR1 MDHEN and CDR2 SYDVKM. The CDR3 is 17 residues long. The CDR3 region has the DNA TGTGCCAGCAGTTTAAATGTTTTTATGGATTATAATTCACCCCTCCACTTT. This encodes CASSLNVFMDYNSPLHF.

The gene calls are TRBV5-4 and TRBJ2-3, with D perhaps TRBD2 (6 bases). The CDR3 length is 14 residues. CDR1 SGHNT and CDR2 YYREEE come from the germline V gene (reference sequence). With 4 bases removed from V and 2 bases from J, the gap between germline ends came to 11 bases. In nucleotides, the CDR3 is TGTGCCAGCAGCCCGCGGGACTTCACAGATACGCAGTATTTT. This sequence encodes CASSPRDFTDTQYF. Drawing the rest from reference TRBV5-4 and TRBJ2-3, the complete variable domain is ETGVTQSPTHLIKTRGQQVTLRCSSQSGHNTVSWYQQALGQGPQFIFQYYREEENGRGNFPPRFSGLQFPNYSSELNVNALELDDSALYLCASSPRDFTDTQYFGPGTRLTVL.

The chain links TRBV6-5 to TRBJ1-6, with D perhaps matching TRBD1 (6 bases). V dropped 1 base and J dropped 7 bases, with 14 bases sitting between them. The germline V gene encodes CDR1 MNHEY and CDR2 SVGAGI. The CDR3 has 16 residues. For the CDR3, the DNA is TGTGCCAGCAGTTACTTATGGTCAGGGGAGAATTCACCCCTCCACTTT. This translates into CASSYLWSGENSPLHF.

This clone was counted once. The CDR3 nucleotides are TGTGCCATCAGTGGAACCGGGACAGGGAACACTGAAGCTTTCTTT. This gives the protein CAISGTGTGNTEAFF. J is TRBJ1-1 and V is TRBV10-3, with 8 bases lining up with TRBD1. This CDR3 contains 15 residues. Germline trimming cut 4 bases from V and 1 base from J; bases unmatched to any gene: 5. Looked up from germline, CDR1 is ENHRY and CDR2 is SYGVKD.

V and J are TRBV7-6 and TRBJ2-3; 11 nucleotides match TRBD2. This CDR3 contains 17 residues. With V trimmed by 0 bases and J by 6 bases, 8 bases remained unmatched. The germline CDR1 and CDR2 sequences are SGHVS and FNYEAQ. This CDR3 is CASSLARLAGGGDTQYF. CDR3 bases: TGTGCCAGCAGCTTAGCGCGGCTAGCGGGAGGAGGTGATACGCAGTATTTT.

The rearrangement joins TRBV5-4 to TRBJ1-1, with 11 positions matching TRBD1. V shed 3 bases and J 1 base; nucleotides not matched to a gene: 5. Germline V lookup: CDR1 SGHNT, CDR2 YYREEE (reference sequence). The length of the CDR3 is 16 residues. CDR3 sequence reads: CASSSRTGGGNTEAFF. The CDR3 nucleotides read TGTGCCAGCAGCTCTAGGACAGGGGGCGGGAACACTGAAGCTTTCTTT.

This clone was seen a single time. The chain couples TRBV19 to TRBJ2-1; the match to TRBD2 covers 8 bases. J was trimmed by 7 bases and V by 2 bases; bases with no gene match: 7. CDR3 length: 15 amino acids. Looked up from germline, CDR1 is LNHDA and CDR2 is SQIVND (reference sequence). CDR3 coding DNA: TGTGCCAGTAGTATATCGAATAGCGGGATTAATGAGCAGTTCTTC. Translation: CASSISNSGINEQFF.

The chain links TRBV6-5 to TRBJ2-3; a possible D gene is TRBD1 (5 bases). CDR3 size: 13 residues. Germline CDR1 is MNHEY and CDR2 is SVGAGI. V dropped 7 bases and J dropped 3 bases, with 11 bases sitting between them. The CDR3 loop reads CASMGLPTDTQYF. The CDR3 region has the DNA TGTGCCAGCATGGGGCTCCCGACAGATACGCAGTATTTT.

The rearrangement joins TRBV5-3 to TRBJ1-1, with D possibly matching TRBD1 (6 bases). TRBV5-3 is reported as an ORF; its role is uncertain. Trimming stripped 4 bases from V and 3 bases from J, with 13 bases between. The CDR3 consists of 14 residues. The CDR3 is CARSIQGCDTEAFF. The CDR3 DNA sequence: TGTGCCAGAAGCATACAGGGTTGCGACACTGAAGCTTTCTTT.

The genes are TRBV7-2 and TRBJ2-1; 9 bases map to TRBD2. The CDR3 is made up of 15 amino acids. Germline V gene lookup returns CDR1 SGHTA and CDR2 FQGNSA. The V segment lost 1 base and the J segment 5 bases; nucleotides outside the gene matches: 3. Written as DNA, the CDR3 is TGTGCCAGCAGCTTAGGGCTAGCGGGGAACAATGAGCAGTTCTTC. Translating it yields CASSLGLAGNNEQFF.

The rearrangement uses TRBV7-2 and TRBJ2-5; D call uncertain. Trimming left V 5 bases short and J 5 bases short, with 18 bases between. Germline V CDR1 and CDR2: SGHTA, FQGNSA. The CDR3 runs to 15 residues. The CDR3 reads CASSQGPLAGETQYF. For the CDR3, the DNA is TGTGCCAGCAGCCAAGGCCCCCTGGCCGGCGAGACCCAGTACTTC. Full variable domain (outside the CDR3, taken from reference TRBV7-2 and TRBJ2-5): GAGVSQSPSNKVTEKGKDVELRCDPISGHTALYWYRQSLGQGLEFLIYFQGNSAPDKSGLPSDRFSAERTGGSVSTLTIQRTQQEDSAVYLCASSQGPLAGETQYFGPGTRLLVL.

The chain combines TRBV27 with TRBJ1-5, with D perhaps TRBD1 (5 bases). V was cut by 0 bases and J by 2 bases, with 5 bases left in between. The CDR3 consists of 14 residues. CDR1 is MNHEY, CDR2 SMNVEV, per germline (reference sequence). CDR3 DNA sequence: TGTGCCAGCAGTTTATCAGGGGGCAATCAGCCCCAGCATTTT. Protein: CASSLSGGNQPQHF.

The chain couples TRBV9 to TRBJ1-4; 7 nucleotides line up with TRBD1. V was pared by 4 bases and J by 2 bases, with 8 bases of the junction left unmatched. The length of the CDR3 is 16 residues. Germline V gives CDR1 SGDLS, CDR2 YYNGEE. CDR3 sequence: CASSSRQGATNEKLFF. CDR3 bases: TGTGCCAGCAGCTCTAGACAGGGTGCCACTAATGAAAAACTGTTTTTT.

The CDR3 protein is CASGSEPHEQYF. In nucleotides, the CDR3 is TGTGCCAGCGGGTCGGAACCCCACGAGCAGTACTTC. The genes are TRBV9 and TRBJ2-7; D is ambiguous. CDR1 is SGDLS and CDR2 is YYNGEE in the germline V gene. The CDR3 consists of 12 residues. Trimming removed 7 bases from V and 5 bases from J, with 13 bases in between. Based on the CDR3 plus reference TRBV9 and TRBJ2-7, the full variable domain is DSGVTQTPKHLITATGQRVTLRCSPRSGDLSVYWYQQSLDQGLQFLIQYYNGEERAKGNILERFSAQQFPDLHSELNLSSLELGDSALYFCASGSEPHEQYFGPGTRLTVT.

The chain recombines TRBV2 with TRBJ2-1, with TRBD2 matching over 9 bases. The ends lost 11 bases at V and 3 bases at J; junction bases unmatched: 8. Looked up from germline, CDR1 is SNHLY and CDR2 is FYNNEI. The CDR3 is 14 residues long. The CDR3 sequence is CAGGSGRFYNEQFF. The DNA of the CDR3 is TGTGCCGGAGGGAGCGGGAGGTTCTACAATGAGCAGTTCTTC.

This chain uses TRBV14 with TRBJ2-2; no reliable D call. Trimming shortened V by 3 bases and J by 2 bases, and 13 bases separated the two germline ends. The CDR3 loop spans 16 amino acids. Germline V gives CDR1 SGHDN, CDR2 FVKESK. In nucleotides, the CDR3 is TGTGCCAGCAGCCATCGAGGCGGAGACAACACCGGGGAGCTGTTTTTT. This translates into CASSHRGGDNTGELFF.

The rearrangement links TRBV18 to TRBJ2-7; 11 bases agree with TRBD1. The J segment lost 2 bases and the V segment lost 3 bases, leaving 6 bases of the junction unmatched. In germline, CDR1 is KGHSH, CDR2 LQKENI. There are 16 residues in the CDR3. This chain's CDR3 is CASSPLPGQGAYEQYF. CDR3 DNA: TGTGCCAGCTCACCTCTACCGGGACAGGGGGCCTACGAGCAGTACTTC.

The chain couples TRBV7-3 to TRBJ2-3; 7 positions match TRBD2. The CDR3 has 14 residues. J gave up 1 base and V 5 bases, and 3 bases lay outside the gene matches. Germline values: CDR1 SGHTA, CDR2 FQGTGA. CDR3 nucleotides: TGTGCCAGCAGCCCGGGAGGCGGCACAGATACGCAGTATTTT. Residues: CASSPGGGTDTQYF.

Here the CDR3 DNA reads TGTGCCTCCCAGGGGGGACAGGGACGAAGCGAGACCCAGTACTTC. It codes for CASQGGQGRSETQYF. The chain employs TRBV10-3 and TRBJ2-5, with TRBD1 matching 9 bases. The V gene's germline CDR1 is ENHRY and CDR2 SYGVKD. This CDR3 is built from 15 residues. V gave up 11 bases and J gave up 5 bases; unmatched junction bases: 15.

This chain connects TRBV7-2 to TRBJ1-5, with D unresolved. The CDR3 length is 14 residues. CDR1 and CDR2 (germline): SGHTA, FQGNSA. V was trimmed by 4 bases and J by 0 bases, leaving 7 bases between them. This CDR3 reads CASSWQDSNQPQHF. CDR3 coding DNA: TGTGCCAGCAGCTGGCAGGATAGCAATCAGCCCCAGCATTTT.

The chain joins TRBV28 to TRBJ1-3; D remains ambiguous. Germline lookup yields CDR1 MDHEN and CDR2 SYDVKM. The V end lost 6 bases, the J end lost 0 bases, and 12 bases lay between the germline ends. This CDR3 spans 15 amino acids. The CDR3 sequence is CASSSPWGSGNTIYF. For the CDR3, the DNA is TGTGCCAGCAGCTCCCCTTGGGGCTCTGGAAACACCATATATTTT.

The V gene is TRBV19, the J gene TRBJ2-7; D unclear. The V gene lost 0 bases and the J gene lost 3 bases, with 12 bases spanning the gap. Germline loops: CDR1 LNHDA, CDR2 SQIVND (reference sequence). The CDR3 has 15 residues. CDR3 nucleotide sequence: TGTGCCAGTAGTATAGACCGTTACACAGACTACGAGCAGTACTTC. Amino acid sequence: CASSIDRYTDYEQYF. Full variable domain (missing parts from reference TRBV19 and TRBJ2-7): DGGITQSPKYLFRKEGQNVTLSCEQNLNHDAMYWYRQDPGQGLRLIYYSQIVNDFQKGDIAEGYSVSREKKESFPLTVTSAQKNPTAFYLCASSIDRYTDYEQYFGPGTRLTVT.

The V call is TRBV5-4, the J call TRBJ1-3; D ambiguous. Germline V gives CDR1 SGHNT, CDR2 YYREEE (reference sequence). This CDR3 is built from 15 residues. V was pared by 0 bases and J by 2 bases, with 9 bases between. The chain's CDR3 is CASSLGRSTGNTIYF. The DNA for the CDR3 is TGTGCCAGCAGCTTGGGAAGATCGACTGGAAACACCATATATTTT.